This T cell receptor beta chain is drawn from a study of T cell repertoires in cytomegalovirus infection. Study at large: The study used recently identified HLA-C-restricted and well-studied HLA-B-restricted CMV epitopes. The public TCR beta signatures pointed to both CMV infection and matching HLA type. Regarding the study as a whole: CMV-specific TCR beta clonotypes restricted by HLA-C dominated the ex vivo response.

TCRdb re-derived calls from the reads in MiXCR, one entry per CDR3 protein. The sample contains more than 30,000 distinct CDR3 sequences, about 54% of which appear only once. Turning to this clonotype: The antigen remains undetermined.

Germline lookup yields CDR1 SGHVS and CDR2 FQNEAQ. The V and J ends lost 2 bases and 5 bases respectively, with 21 bases between them. This CDR3 spans 17 amino acids. The TCR comes from a human donor in good health (CMV status not recorded). Some clones in this sample may be carry-over from other donors' samples. The sample in question was CD8+ T cells from cultured PBMCs, obtained from culture after CMV antigen stimulation. V and J are TRBV7-8 and TRBJ2-5; maybe TRBD2 (7 bases). The CDR3 region has the DNA TGTGCCAGCAGCTTATATGTTAGGGGGAGGGCCCGTGAGACCCAGTACTTC. Translated: CASSLYVRGRARETQYF.